This T cell receptor (beta chain) was identified during a study of cytomegalovirus exposure and HLA in healthy donors (dated by TCRdb to about 2017). Context from the whole study: According to a later analysis, one platform produced both the 100 to 150 validation repertoires and the roughly 640 repertoires of the first cohort. The study was designed to test whether signatures of past pathogen exposure could be identified by cataloging public T cell receptors. A separate validation cohort of about 110 different subjects was used in addition to the 666-subject first cohort. The study combined high-throughput TCR immunosequencing, statistical association of individual TCRs with disease status, and machine learning to predict cytomegalovirus infection status. Overall study outcomes, separate from this receptor: A later analysis lacked HLA typing for the validation cohort, so it scored co-occurrence in that cohort across all 110 or so repertoires. In vitro tests confirmed that a few of the cytomegalovirus-associated TCR beta chains recognize cytomegalovirus antigens. Cytomegalovirus status was reported to be diagnosed by the classifier with high specificity and sensitivity in both the original and validation cohorts. In a later analysis, TCRs clustered in the first cohort were found to also tend to co-occur in the roughly 120 validation repertoires, with approximately 95% of cluster scores above 0. A total of 164 TCR beta chains were listed by the study as associated with cytomegalovirus. While some public TCRs were present in many individuals, most TCR sequences turned up only very rarely across donors. The authors suggested that the approach could potentially be generalized to other disease states and immunological phenotypes.

Libraries were prepared through the immunoSEQ multiplex PCR assay. As for the original processing: A statistical classification framework was built for diagnosing cytomegalovirus status from the catalog of TCR beta chain sequences. TCRdb took this table from immuneACCESS and kept in-frame rearrangements with V and J called. Such tables lack part of the clones; where checked against another copy, unresolved V genes explain under half of the gap, and the rest is unexplained. V and J calls plus clone size are reproduced from that table; the DNA served to infer D and trimming. This sample comprises fewer than 400,000 clones, approximately 88% of them detected only once. The ten largest clones represent over 0.9% of the sample. Trimming costs V 4 bases and J 0 bases, and their ends lie 10 bases apart. Taken from cysteine to phenylalanine, the CDR3 has 15 residues. Left in the record is the CDR3 DNA by itself, 45 bases read in frame from the first base. CDR1 SGHRS and CDR2 YFSETQ are derived from the germline V gene.

The donors belonged to the validation cohort of over a hundred subjects, which was separate from the approximately 660-subject first cohort. Comment on this clone: This clone's antigen is unknown. No quality values exist for individual bases; no much larger clone is one base distant.

Sequencing was done on a sample of PBMCs. This TCR derives from a young man in good health and CMV-seronegative. In this chain, TRBV5-1 is recombined with TRBJ2-2; the D segment cannot be called with confidence. The CDR3: CASSRVQANTGELFF. The sequenced DNA is TGCGCCAGCAGCCGGGTCCAAGCGAACACCGGGGAGCTGTTTTTT.